The 13 T cell receptor beta chains below were found in one sample sequenced in a study of T-cell memory formation after mild COVID-19. Via MiXCR, TCRdb re-called the 5' RACE reads, giving one row per CDR3 protein. The repertoire holds 470,000 or so distinct CDR3 sequences, approximately 19% seen once, with about a fifth in the top ten. The sequencing sample was made of PBMCs or a T cell subset sorted from them (not recorded which). These receptors were taken from a man between 18 and 35 years old who had mild COVID-19 (a few samples of this study predate the infection). Cell type and time point are not known.

This clonotype was seen only a few times. The genes are TRBV7-2 and TRBJ2-1; TRBD1 is a possible D gene (5 bases). Germline V CDR1 and CDR2: SGHTA, FQGNSA. Trimming took 1 base from V and 4 from J, leaving 11 bases between them. The CDR3 totals 15 residues. This chain's CDR3 is CASSLETASYNEQFF. The CDR3, as DNA: TGTGCCAGCAGCTTAGAGACAGCCTCTTACAATGAGCAGTTCTTC. Using reference TRBV7-2 and TRBJ2-1 for the parts outside the CDR3, the full variable domain is GAGVSQSPSNKVTEKGKDVELRCDPISGHTALYWYRQSLGQGLEFLIYFQGNSAPDKSGLPSDRFSAERTGGSVSTLTIQRTQQEDSAVYLCASSLETASYNEQFFGPGTRLTVL.

There are a few counts of this clonotype. This sequence joins TRBV20-1 and TRBJ2-3; perhaps TRBD1 as D (5 bases). This CDR3 contains 11 residues. Trimming shortened V by 3 bases and J by 5 bases, and 6 bases separated the two germline ends. Germline values: CDR1 DFQATT, CDR2 SNEGSKA (reference sequence). CDR3 protein: CSARQGDTQYF. The CDR3 coding sequence is TGCAGTGCTAGGCAGGGAGATACGCAGTATTTT.

This clonotype came up a few times. CDR3 amino acids: CASRKAGGPRVTQYF. The CDR3 DNA reads TGTGCCAGCAGGAAGGCGGGGGGGCCGAGGGTTACGCAGTATTTT. The V and J genes are TRBV12-3 or TRBV12-4 and TRBJ2-3; the match to TRBD2 covers 9 bases. CDR3 length equals 15 residues. V was pared by 6 bases and J by 8 bases, with 12 bases of the junction left unmatched.

V is TRBV5-6 and J is TRBJ2-3; 8 bases agree with TRBD1. The V segment lost 0 bases and the J segment 7 bases; nucleotides outside the gene matches: 7. This CDR3 is built from 15 residues. The germline gives CDR1 SGHDT, CDR2 YYEEEE. The CDR3 nucleotides are TGTGCCAGCAGCTTGGCCCAGGGGGCGCGATATACGCAGTATTTT. Its protein is CASSLAQGARYTQYF.

The V and J genes are TRBV28 and TRBJ1-2; 9 nucleotides match TRBD1. The ends lost 8 bases at V and 4 bases at J; junction bases unmatched: 5. The CDR3 totals 13 residues. Germline CDR1 is MDHEN and CDR2 is SYDVKM. In nucleotides, the CDR3 is TGTGCCAGCCAACAGGGGGCGGTCTATGGCTACACCTTC. Amino acid sequence: CASQQGAVYGYTF.

The chain links TRBV4-3 to TRBJ1-2, with D tentatively TRBD1 (5 bases). V lost 0 bases to trimming and J lost 7 bases, with 12 bases between them. The CDR3 sequence is 14 residues long. Germline assignment: CDR1 LGHNA and CDR2 YSLEER. The CDR3 region is CASSQDFRDGGYTF. The CDR3 nucleotides read TGCGCCAGCAGCCAAGATTTTAGGGACGGTGGCTACACCTTC.

The V and J genes are TRBV18 and TRBJ1-2; possibly TRBD1 for D (5 bases). CDR1 and CDR2 from the germline V gene are KGHSH and LQKENI. This CDR3 spans 15 amino acids. The V gene lost 3 bases and the J gene lost 5 bases, with 16 bases spanning the gap. The DNA of the CDR3 is TGTGCCAGCTCACCCCGTGTCAGGGTACCGTATGGCTACACCTTC. Translation: CASSPRVRVPYGYTF.

V and J are TRBV20-1 and TRBJ1-1, with D hard to call. Trimming shortened V by 5 bases and J by 1 base, and 14 bases separated the two germline ends. CDR3 length: 14 residues. Germline CDR1 reads DFQATT; CDR2 reads SNEGSKA (reference sequence). This CDR3 reads CSAQDRRGNTEAFF. CDR3 sequence (DNA): TGCAGTGCTCAGGACCGCCGAGGGAACACTGAAGCTTTCTTT.

This clonotype has just a few counts. The chain couples TRBV20-1 to TRBJ2-5, with TRBD1 identical over 7 bases. V was clipped by 5 bases and J by 5 bases; unmatched bases: 11. The germline gives CDR1 DFQATT, CDR2 SNEGSKA (reference sequence). CDR3 size: 14 residues. CDR3 bases: TGCAGTGCTGCCCCCCCAGGGGGTGTTGAGACCCAGTACTTC. Translating it yields CSAAPPGGVETQYF.

The chain has TRBV7-9 and TRBJ2-7; 8 bases map to TRBD2. Germline CDR1 reads SEHNR; CDR2 reads FQNEAQ (reference sequence). The CDR3 runs 12 residues. Trimming at V came to 8 bases and at J to 5 bases, leaving 5 bases not matched to a gene. The CDR3 spells CASLGGDHEQYF. The CDR3 DNA reads as TGTGCCAGCCTCGGGGGGGACCACGAGCAGTACTTC.

This chain links TRBV10-1 with TRBJ1-1; D gene ambiguous. CDR1 is WNHNN, CDR2 SYGVQD, per germline (reference sequence). The CDR3 spans 13 residues. Trimming removed 6 bases from V and 0 bases from J, with 8 bases in between. CDR3 sequence: CASRAGMNTEAFF. The CDR3 DNA is TGCGCCAGCAGGGCAGGCATGAACACTGAAGCTTTCTTT.

This clonotype showed up just a few times. The genes are TRBV24-1 and TRBJ2-1; 10 bases line up with TRBD1. The length of the CDR3 is 15 residues. The trim removed 5 bases at V and 2 bases at J, leaving 2 bases unmatched. CDR1 and CDR2 from the germline V gene are KGHDR and SFDVKD. This CDR3 reads CATSGGTGAYNEQFF. The DNA for the CDR3 is TGTGCCACCAGTGGCGGGACAGGGGCCTACAATGAGCAGTTCTTC.

The chain uses TRBV5-5 and TRBJ2-2; no clear D gene. CDR3 length: 14 residues. Germline assignment: CDR1 SGHKS and CDR2 YYEKEE (reference sequence). Deletions cut 2 bases from V and 5 bases from J, with 10 bases between. For the CDR3, the DNA is TGTGCCAGCAGCTTTTTTACGGGTACCGGGGAGCTGTTTTTT. This translates into CASSFFTGTGELFF.